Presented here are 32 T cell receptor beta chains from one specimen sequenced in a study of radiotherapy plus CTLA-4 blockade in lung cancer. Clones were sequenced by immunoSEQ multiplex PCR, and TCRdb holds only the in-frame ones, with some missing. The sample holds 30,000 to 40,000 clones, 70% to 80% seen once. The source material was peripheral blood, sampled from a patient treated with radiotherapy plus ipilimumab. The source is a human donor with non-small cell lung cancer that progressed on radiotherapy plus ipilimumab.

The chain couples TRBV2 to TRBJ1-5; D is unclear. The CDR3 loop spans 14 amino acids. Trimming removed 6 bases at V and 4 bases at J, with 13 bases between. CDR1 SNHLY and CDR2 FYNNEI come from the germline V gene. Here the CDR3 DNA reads TGTGCCAGCAGATCCTATGACGGTAATCAGCCCCAGCATTTT. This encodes CASRSYDGNQPQHF.

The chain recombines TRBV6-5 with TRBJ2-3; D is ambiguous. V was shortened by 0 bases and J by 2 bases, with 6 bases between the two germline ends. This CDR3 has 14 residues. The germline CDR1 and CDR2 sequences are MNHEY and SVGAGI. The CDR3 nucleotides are TGTGCCAGCAGTTACTCGCTAGACACAGATACGCAGTATTTT. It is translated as CASSYSLDTDTQYF.

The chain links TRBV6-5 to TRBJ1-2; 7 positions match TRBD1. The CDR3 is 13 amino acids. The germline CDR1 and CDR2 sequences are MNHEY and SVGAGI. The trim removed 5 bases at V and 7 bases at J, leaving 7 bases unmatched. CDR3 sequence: CASSETGDRGYTF. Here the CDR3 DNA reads TGTGCCAGCAGTGAAACAGGGGATCGTGGCTACACCTTC.

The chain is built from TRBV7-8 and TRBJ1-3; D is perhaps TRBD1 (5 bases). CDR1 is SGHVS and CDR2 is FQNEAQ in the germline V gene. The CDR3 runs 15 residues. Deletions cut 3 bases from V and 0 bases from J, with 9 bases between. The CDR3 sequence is CASSLGPSSGNTIYF. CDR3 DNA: TGTGCCAGCAGCTTGGGACCGAGCTCTGGAAACACCATATATTTT.

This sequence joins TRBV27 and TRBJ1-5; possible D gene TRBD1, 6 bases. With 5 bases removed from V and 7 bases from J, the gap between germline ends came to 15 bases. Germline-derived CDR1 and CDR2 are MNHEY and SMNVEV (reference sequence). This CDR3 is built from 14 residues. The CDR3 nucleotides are TGTGCCAGCAGTCTTGGGGGGGCAGGGCAGCCCCAGCATTTT. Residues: CASSLGGAGQPQHF.

The CDR3 nucleotides are TGCGCCAGCAGCTTGGGGGGACAGGGGGCATACGAGCAGTACTTC. It yields the protein CASSLGGQGAYEQYF. V usage is TRBV5-1 and J usage is TRBJ2-7, with 12 bases lining up with TRBD1. CDR1 and CDR2 (germline): SGHRS, YFSETQ. V was pared by 0 bases and J by 4 bases, with 2 bases of the junction left unmatched. CDR3 size: 15 residues.

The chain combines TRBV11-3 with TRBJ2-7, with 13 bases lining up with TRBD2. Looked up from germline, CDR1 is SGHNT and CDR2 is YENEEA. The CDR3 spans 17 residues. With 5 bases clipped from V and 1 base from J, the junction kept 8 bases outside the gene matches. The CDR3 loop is CASSLGEGLAGSYEQYF. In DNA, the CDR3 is TGTGCCAGCAGCCTAGGAGAGGGACTAGCGGGATCCTACGAGCAGTACTTC.

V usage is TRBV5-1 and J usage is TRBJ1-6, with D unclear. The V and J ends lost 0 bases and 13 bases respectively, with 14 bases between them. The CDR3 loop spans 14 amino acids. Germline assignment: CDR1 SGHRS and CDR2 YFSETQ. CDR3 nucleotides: TGCGCCAGCAGCTTGGGGGCGCGGCGGGAGCCCCTCCACTTT. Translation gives CASSLGARREPLHF.

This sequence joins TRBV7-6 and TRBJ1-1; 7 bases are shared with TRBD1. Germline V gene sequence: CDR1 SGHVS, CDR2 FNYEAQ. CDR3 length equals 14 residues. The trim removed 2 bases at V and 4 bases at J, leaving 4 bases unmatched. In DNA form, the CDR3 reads TGTGCCAGCAGCTTATCAGGGGGTCGCACTGAAGCTTTCTTT. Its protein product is CASSLSGGRTEAFF.

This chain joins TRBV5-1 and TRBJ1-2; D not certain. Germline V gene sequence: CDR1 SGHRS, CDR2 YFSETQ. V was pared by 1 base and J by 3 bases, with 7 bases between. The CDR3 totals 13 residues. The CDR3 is CASSLTVYYGYTF. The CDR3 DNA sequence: TGCGCCAGCAGCTTGACAGTATACTATGGCTACACCTTC.

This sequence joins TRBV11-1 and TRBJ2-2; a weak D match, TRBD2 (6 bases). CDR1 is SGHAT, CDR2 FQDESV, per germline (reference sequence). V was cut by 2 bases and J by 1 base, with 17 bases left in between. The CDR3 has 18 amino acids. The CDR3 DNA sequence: TGTGCCAGCAGCTTATTAAAGAGGACTATCTGGAACACCGGGGAGCTGTTTTTT. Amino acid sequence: CASSLLKRTIWNTGELFF.

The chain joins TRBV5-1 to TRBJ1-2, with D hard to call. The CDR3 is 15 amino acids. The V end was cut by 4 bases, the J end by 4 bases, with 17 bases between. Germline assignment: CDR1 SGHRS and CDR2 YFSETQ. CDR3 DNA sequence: TGCGCCAGCAGCCCGGATGCTGGTGGTCCCTATGGCTACACCTTC. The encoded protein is CASSPDAGGPYGYTF.

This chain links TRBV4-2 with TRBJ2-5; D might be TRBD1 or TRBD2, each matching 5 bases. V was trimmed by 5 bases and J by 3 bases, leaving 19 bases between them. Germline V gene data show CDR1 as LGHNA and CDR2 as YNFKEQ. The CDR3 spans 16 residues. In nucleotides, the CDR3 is TGTGCCAGCAGCATCCAAGGCAGAGGGGCCGAAGAGACCCAGTACTTC. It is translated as CASSIQGRGAEETQYF.

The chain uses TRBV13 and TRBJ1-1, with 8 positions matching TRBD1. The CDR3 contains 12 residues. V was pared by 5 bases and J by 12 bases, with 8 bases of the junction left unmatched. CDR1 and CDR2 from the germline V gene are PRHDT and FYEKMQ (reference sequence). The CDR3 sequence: CASSDRQGMPFF. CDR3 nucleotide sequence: TGTGCCAGCAGCGACCGACAGGGGATGCCTTTCTTT.

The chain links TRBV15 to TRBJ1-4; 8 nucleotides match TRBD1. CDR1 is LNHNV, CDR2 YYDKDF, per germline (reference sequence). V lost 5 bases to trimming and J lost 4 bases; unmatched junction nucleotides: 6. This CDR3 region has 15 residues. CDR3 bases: TGTGCCACCAGCTTACGGACAGGGCATAATGAAAAACTGTTTTTT. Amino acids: CATSLRTGHNEKLFF.

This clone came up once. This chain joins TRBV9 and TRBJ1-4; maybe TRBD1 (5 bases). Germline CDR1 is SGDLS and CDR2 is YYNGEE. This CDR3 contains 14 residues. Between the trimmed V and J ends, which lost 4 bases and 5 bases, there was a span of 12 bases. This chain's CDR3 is CASSWGRENEKLFF. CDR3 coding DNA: TGTGCCAGCAGCTGGGGACGGGAGAATGAAAAACTGTTTTTT.

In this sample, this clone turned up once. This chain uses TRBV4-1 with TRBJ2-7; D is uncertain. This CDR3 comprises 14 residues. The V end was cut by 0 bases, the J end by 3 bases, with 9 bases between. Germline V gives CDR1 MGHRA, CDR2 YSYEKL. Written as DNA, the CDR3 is TGCGCCAGCAGCCAAGATTTGGGCGGCTACGAGCAGTACTTC. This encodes CASSQDLGGYEQYF.

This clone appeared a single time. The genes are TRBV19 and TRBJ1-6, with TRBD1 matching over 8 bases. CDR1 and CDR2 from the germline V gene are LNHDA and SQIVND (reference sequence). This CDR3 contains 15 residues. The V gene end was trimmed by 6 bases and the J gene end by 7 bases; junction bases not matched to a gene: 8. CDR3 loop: CASRPRGQDNSPLHF. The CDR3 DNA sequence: TGTGCCAGTAGGCCCCGGGGACAGGACAATTCACCCCTCCACTTT.

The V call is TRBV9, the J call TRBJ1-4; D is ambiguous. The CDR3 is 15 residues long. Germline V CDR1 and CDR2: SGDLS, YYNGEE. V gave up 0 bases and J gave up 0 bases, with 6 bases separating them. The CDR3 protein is CASSVEGATNEKLFF. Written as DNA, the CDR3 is TGTGCCAGCAGCGTAGAGGGAGCAACTAATGAAAAACTGTTTTTT.

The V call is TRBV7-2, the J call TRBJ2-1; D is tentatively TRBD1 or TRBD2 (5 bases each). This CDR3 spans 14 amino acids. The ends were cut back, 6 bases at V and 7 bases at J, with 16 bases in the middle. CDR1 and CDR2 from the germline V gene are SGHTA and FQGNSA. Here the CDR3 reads CASRSWLGVNEQFF. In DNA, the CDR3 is TGTGCCAGCAGATCCTGGTTGGGGGTAAATGAGCAGTTCTTC.

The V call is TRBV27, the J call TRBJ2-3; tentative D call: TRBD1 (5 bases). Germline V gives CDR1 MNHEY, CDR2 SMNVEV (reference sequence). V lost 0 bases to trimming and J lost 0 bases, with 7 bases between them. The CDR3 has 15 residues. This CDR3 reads CASSLSRDSTDTQYF. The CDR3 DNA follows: TGTGCCAGCAGTTTATCCAGGGATAGCACAGATACGCAGTATTTT.

For the CDR3, the DNA is TGTGCCAGCAGCCCATTAAATGAGCAGTTCTTC. Translated: CASSPLNEQFF. The chain is built from TRBV14 and TRBJ2-1; D unresolved. CDR1 and CDR2 from the germline V gene are SGHDN and FVKESK. Trimming removed 4 bases from V and 7 bases from J, with 5 bases in between. This CDR3 has 11 residues.

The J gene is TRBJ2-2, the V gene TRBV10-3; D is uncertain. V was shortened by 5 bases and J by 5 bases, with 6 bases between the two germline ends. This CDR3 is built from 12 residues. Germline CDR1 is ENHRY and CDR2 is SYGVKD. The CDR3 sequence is CAISRATGELFF. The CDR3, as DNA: TGTGCCATCAGTCGAGCAACCGGGGAGCTGTTTTTT.

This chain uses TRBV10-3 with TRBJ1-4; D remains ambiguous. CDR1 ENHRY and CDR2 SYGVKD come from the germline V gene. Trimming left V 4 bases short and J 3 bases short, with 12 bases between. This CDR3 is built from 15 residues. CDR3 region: CAISGSGGSNEKLFF. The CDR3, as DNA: TGTGCCATCAGTGGGTCAGGAGGATCTAATGAAAAACTGTTTTTT.

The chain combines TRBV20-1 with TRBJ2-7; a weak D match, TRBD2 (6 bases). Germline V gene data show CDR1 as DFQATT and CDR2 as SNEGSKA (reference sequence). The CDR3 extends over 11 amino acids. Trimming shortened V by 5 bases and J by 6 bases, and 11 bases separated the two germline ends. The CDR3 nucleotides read TGCAGTGCTCCCCGGCGGGGCGAGCAGTACTTC. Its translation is CSAPRRGEQYF.

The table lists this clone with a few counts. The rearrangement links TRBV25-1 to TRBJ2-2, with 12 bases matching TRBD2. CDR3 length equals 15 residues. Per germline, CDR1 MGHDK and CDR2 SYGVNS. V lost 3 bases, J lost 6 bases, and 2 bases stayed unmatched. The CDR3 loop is CASSESSGRAGELFF. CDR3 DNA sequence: TGTGCCAGCAGTGAGTCTAGCGGGAGGGCCGGGGAGCTGTTTTTT.

CDR3 region: CASSSYRQGHRNEQYF. For the CDR3, the DNA is TGTGCCAGCAGTTCCTACCGGCAGGGTCATAGGAACGAGCAGTACTTC. V usage is TRBV28 and J usage is TRBJ2-5; tentative D call: TRBD1 (5 bases). The J call may be mistaken, given a closer DNA end match to TRBJ2-7. The CDR3 spans 16 residues. Germline values: CDR1 MDHEN, CDR2 SYDVKM.

The CDR3 DNA is TGTGCCAGCAGCTTGGATGGGGGGGACGGCAATCAGCCCCAGCATTTT. Translation: CASSLDGGDGNQPQHF. The chain employs TRBV5-4 and TRBJ1-5; a weak D match, TRBD1 (5 bases). CDR1 SGHNT and CDR2 YYREEE come from the germline V gene (reference sequence). Trimming shortened V by 0 bases and J by 2 bases, and 12 bases separated the two germline ends. The CDR3 is 16 residues long.

This CDR3 reads CASSGRAGTGSNEQYF. DNA for the CDR3: TGTGCCAGCAGCGGGCGAGCCGGGACAGGGAGCAACGAGCAGTACTTC. The chain employs TRBV7-9 and TRBJ2-7; 9 bases line up with TRBD1. After removal of 5 bases from V and 5 bases from J, the junction contained 13 bases not matched to a gene. The V gene's germline CDR1 is SEHNR and CDR2 FQNEAQ (reference sequence). The CDR3 totals 16 residues.

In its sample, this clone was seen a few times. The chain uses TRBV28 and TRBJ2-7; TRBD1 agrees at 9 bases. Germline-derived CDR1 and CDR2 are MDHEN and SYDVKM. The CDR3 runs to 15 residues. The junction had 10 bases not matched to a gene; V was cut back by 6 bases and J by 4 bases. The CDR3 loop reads CASRATGTGLYEQYF. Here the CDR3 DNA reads TGTGCCAGCAGAGCCACCGGGACAGGGTTATACGAGCAGTACTTC.

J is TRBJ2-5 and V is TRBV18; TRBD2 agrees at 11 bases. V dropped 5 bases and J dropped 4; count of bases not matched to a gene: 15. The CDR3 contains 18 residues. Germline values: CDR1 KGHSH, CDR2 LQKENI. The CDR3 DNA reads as TGTGCCAGCTCAACGACGGCTGTGGGGCTAGCGGGAGGAGAGACCCAGTACTTC. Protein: CASSTTAVGLAGGETQYF.

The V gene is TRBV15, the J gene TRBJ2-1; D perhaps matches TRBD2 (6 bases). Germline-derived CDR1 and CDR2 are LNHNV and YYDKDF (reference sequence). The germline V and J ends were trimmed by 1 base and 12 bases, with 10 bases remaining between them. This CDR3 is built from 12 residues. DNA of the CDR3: TGTGCCACCAGCAGAGTAGGAGGGCTGCAGTTCTTC. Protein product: CATSRVGGLQFF. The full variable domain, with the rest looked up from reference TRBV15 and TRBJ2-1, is DAMVIQNPRYQVTQFGKPVTLSCSQTLNHNVMYWYQQKSSQAPKLLFHYYDKDFNNEADTPDNFQSRRPNTSFCFLDIRSPGLGDTAMYLCATSRVGGLQFFGPGTRLTVL.